The 18 T cell receptor beta chains listed next were all sequenced from one sample in a study of CD4 and CD8 cells across lung adenocarcinoma regions. In TCRdb, the PCR reads were re-called with MiXCR into one record per CDR3 protein. The sample has 9,200 or so distinct CDR3 sequences, about 50% seen once. Sequencing was performed on CD8+ T cells from the margin of a lung tumor. These receptors all stem from a female donor with lung adenocarcinoma. The CD4 and CD8 labels of this study may be unreliable.

Of note for this clonotype: Since no conserved phenylalanine or tryptophan closes the CDR3, a read error is the likely cause. The limits of the CDR3 on the DNA are not certain, so only TCRdb's listed CDR3 is given. The chain is built from TRBV7-8 and TRBJ1-6. The CDR3 has 11 residues if both end residues are counted. CDR1 is SGHVS and CDR2 is FQNEAQ in the germline V gene. The CDR3 protein is CASSLYGREGL.

The chain recombines TRBV6-5 with TRBJ2-5; maybe TRBD2 (5 bases). CDR3 length: 14 residues. V lost 2 bases and J lost 1, with 8 bases in between. Germline CDR1 reads MNHEY; CDR2 reads SVGAGI. CDR3 sequence reads: CASSYGGTQETQYF. DNA for the CDR3: TGTGCCAGCAGTTACGGAGGAACCCAAGAGACCCAGTACTTC.

With respect to this clonotype: A single base separates this from a much larger clone, so it may be a read error. The chain employs TRBV27 and TRBJ2-3; unclear D gene. In germline, CDR1 is MNHEY, CDR2 SMNVEV (reference sequence). This CDR3 contains 16 residues. Trimming stripped 1 base from V and 0 bases from J, with 11 bases between. The CDR3 sequence is CASSLYQVSSTDTQYF. CDR3 nucleotides: TGTGCCAGCAGTTTATACCAGGTGTCTAGCACAGATACGCAGTATTTT.

Concerning this clonotype itself: An end of the junction differs from the germline gene, which may be a read error. V is TRBV6-1 and J is TRBJ2-2, with D tentatively TRBD1 (6 bases). The CDR3 loop spans 15 amino acids. From germline, CDR1 is MNHNS and CDR2 SASEGT. The CDR3 DNA is TGTGCCAGCGGGCGCTGGACTGGGAACACAGGGACGCTGTATTTT. It encodes CASGRWTGNTGTLYF.

This clonotype was detected only a few times. The chain combines TRBV6-4 with TRBJ2-3, with 10 bases aligning to TRBD1. Germline lookup yields CDR1 MRHNA and CDR2 SNTAGT. This CDR3 spans 14 amino acids. Germline trimming cut 6 bases from V and 4 bases from J; bases unmatched to any gene: 4. The CDR3 sequence: CASSGTGVADTQYF. In nucleotides, the CDR3 is TGTGCCAGCAGCGGGACAGGGGTCGCAGATACGCAGTATTTT.

The chain recombines TRBV14 with TRBJ2-1; D is ambiguous. Matching the DNA end better, TRBJ2-7 makes the J call doubtful. This CDR3 contains 13 residues. CDR1 is SGHDN, CDR2 FVKESK, per germline. The CDR3 loop is CASSRSEGYEQYF. DNA of the CDR3: TGTGCCAGCAGCCGATCAGAAGGCTACGAGCAGTACTTC.

The chain has TRBV6-1 and TRBJ2-3; TRBD2 agrees at 9 bases. From germline, CDR1 is MNHNS and CDR2 SASEGT. The CDR3 has 15 amino acids. After removal of 0 bases from V and 4 bases from J, the junction contained 2 bases not matched to a gene. In DNA form, the CDR3 reads TGTGCCAGCAGTGAAGCTAGCGGGAGCCCAGATACGCAGTATTTT. This translates into CASSEASGSPDTQYF.

This chain uses TRBV6-1 with TRBJ1-2, with 8 bases aligning to TRBD1. The CDR3 extends over 11 amino acids. Trimming at V came to 6 bases and at J to 7 bases, leaving 1 base not matched to a gene. In germline, CDR1 is MNHNS, CDR2 SASEGT. CDR3 residues: CASRTGGGYTF. CDR3 in DNA: TGTGCCAGCAGAACAGGGGGTGGCTACACCTTC.

This clonotype was observed at least ten times. The chain combines TRBV4-1 with TRBJ1-2; 8 bases agree with TRBD1. From germline, CDR1 is MGHRA and CDR2 YSYEKL. V lost 0 bases, J lost 5 bases, and 5 bases stayed unmatched. CDR3 size: 15 residues. The CDR3 region has the DNA TGCGCCAGCAGCCAAGATTGGACAGGGACTTATGGCTACACCTTC. Amino acid sequence: CASSQDWTGTYGYTF.

In this sample, this clonotype turned up many times. The chain uses TRBV10-1 and TRBJ2-3; 10 positions match TRBD2. J was trimmed by 0 bases and V by 3 bases; bases with no gene match: 3. CDR1 and CDR2 from the germline V gene are WNHNN and SYGVQD (reference sequence). The CDR3 totals 16 residues. The CDR3 nucleotides are TGCGCCAGCAGTGATCCGACTAGCGGGAGCACAGATACGCAGTATTTT. Translation gives CASSDPTSGSTDTQYF.

This clonotype was detected only a few times. The rearrangement joins TRBV5-1 to TRBJ2-3; TRBD2 might be the D (5 bases). V lost 0 bases and J 3 bases, leaving 11 bases between the germline ends. The CDR3 runs to 15 residues. Germline-derived CDR1 and CDR2 are SGHRS and YFSETQ. The chain's CDR3 is CASSLVPGKTDTQYF. In nucleotides, the CDR3 is TGCGCCAGCAGCTTGGTTCCGGGGAAGACAGATACGCAGTATTTT.

The chain couples TRBV6-1 to TRBJ2-2; perhaps TRBD1 as D (6 bases). Matching the DNA end better, TRBJ2-3 makes the J call doubtful. The CDR3 has 12 residues. Germline CDR1 is MNHNS and CDR2 is SASEGT. CDR3 in amino acids: CASSGDTGEQYF. The CDR3 DNA sequence: TGTGCCAGCAGTGGGGACACCGGGGAGCAGTATTTT.

The chain has TRBV27 and TRBJ2-5; tentatively, D is TRBD2 (7 bases). This CDR3 is built from 15 residues. The V end lost 9 bases, the J end lost 5 bases, and 22 bases lay between the germline ends. Germline CDR1 MNHEY, CDR2 SMNVEV (reference sequence). The CDR3: CARGRGGGFSETQYF. Written as DNA, the CDR3 is TGTGCCAGGGGGAGGGGAGGGGGATTCTCGGAGACCCAGTACTTC.

This sequence joins TRBV27 and TRBJ2-3; D gene ambiguous. The CDR3 extends over 11 amino acids. Germline V gives CDR1 MNHEY, CDR2 SMNVEV (reference sequence). CDR3 bases: TGTGCGAGCCGTCCCCCAGATACGCAGTATTTT. It yields the protein CASRPPDTQYF.

By share, this clonotype ranks as medium-sized. The genes are TRBV27 and TRBJ2-1, with 7 bases matching TRBD1. The end of the DNA is better explained by TRBJ2-7, so the J call may be wrong. This CDR3 is 12 amino acids long. Per the germline V gene, CDR1 is MNHEY and CDR2 is SMNVEV (reference sequence). DNA of the CDR3: TGTGCCAGCCAAGGGGGCTGGAACGAGCAGTACTTC. It specifies CASQGGWNEQYF.

This clonotype occurred many times. The chain recombines TRBV10-3 with TRBJ2-3; D gene ambiguous. Germline V lookup: CDR1 ENHRY, CDR2 SYGVKD. The length of the CDR3 is 12 residues. V was shortened by 4 bases and J by 6 bases, with 8 bases between the two germline ends. The CDR3 loop is CAISALSDTQYF. DNA of the CDR3: TGTGCCATCAGTGCGTTGTCCGATACGCAGTATTTT.

About this clonotype itself: Being one base from a much bigger clone, this may be a read error. The chain uses TRBV7-6 and TRBJ2-1, with D hard to call. Germline values: CDR1 SGHVS, CDR2 FNYEAQ. This CDR3 has 16 amino acids. Trimming left V 0 bases short and J 4 bases short, with 13 bases between. CDR3 residues: CASSLAGQSCYNEQFF. The CDR3 coding sequence is TGTGCCAGCAGCTTAGCGGGCCAGTCCTGTTACAATGAGCAGTTCTTC.

This clonotype is deemed medium-sized. The chain joins TRBV27 to TRBJ2-5; no clear D gene. V dropped 4 bases and J dropped 2 bases, with 2 bases sitting between them. This CDR3 spans 11 amino acids. CDR1 and CDR2 (germline): MNHEY, SMNVEV (reference sequence). This chain's CDR3 is CASSYQETQYF. For the CDR3, the DNA is TGTGCCAGCAGTTATCAAGAGACCCAGTACTTC.